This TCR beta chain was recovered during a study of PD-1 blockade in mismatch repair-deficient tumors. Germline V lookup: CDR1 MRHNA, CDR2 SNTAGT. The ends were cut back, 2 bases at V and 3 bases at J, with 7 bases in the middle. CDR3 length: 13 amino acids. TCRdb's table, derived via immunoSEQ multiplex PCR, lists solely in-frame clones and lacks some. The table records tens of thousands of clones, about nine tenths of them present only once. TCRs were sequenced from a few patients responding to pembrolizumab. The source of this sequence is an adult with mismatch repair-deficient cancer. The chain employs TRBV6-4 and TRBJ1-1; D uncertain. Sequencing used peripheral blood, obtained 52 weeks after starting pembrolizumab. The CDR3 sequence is CASSDPPYTEAFF. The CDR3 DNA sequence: TGTGCCAGCAGTGACCCGCCCTACACTGAAGCTTTCTTT.